Listed here are 24 T cell receptor beta chains from one sample, sequenced in a study of T cell responses to AZD1222 COVID-19 vaccine. Data came from immunoSEQ multiplex PCR; TCRdb stores just in-frame clones and leaves some out. The sample consists of some 140,000 clones, roughly 84% of them appearing once. The input for sequencing was peripheral blood, taken on day 0 of AZD1222 vaccination. Source of these receptors: an adult in good health.

The rearrangement links TRBV18 to TRBJ2-3; a possible D gene is TRBD2 (5 bases). Trimming cost V 1 base and J 0 bases, with 17 bases left between them. There are 18 residues in the CDR3. Germline V gene sequence: CDR1 KGHSH, CDR2 LQKENI. The DNA for the CDR3 is TGTGCCAGCTCACCACTGTCGTCCGGGGTTCCTAGCACAGATACGCAGTATTTT. Translating it yields CASSPLSSGVPSTDTQYF.

The table lists this clone with a few counts. The gene calls are TRBV28 and TRBJ1-3; D is possibly TRBD1 (6 bases). V gave up 3 bases and J gave up 2 bases, with 11 bases separating them. The length of the CDR3 is 15 residues. Germline-derived CDR1 and CDR2 are MDHEN and SYDVKM. The CDR3 spells CASSLGGQTGNTIYF. In nucleotides, the CDR3 is TGTGCCAGCAGTTTGGGGGGCCAAACTGGAAACACCATATATTTT.

This chain links TRBV6-5 with TRBJ2-5; the D is unclear. Germline CDR1 MNHEY, CDR2 SVGAGI. Deletions cut 0 bases from V and 5 bases from J, with 4 bases between. This CDR3 region has 12 residues. The chain's CDR3 is CASSYSGETQYF. For the CDR3, the DNA is TGTGCCAGCAGTTACTCTGGGGAGACCCAGTACTTC.

V usage is TRBV18 and J usage is TRBJ2-2; 7 bases map to TRBD1. Germline lookup yields CDR1 KGHSH and CDR2 LQKENI. The CDR3 is made up of 16 amino acids. V lost 0 bases to trimming and J lost 2 bases; unmatched junction nucleotides: 3. For the CDR3, the DNA is TGTGCCAGCTCACCACCGGGACAGACAAACACCGGGGAGCTGTTTTTT. This gives the protein CASSPPGQTNTGELFF.

V and J are TRBV7-3 and TRBJ1-1; 7 bases map to TRBD1. The CDR3 totals 14 residues. Losses at the gene ends were 2 bases for V and 2 bases for J; bases not matched to a gene: 2. Germline CDR1 reads SGHTA; CDR2 reads FQGTGA. CDR3 sequence reads: CASSLDRVNTEAFF. DNA for the CDR3: TGTGCCAGCAGCTTAGACAGGGTAAACACTGAAGCTTTCTTT.

CDR3 DNA: TGTGCCAGCACCGAAACAGGGTCCGGCGAGCAGTACTTC. Protein sequence: CASTETGSGEQYF. This chain joins TRBV12-3 or TRBV12-4 and TRBJ2-7; possible D gene TRBD1, 6 bases. Trimming removed 7 bases from V and 6 bases from J, with 16 bases in between. The CDR3 covers 13 residues.

The V gene is TRBV5-6, the J gene TRBJ1-5, with D perhaps matching TRBD1 (5 bases). The CDR3 runs to 16 residues. Trimming took 0 bases from V and 6 from J, leaving 16 bases between them. Germline V gene lookup returns CDR1 SGHDT and CDR2 YYEEEE. DNA of the CDR3: TGTGCCAGCAGCTTGGCCGCCTCAGAGGGGACTCAGCCCCAGCATTTT. Translated: CASSLAASEGTQPQHF.

V and J are TRBV28 and TRBJ2-1; 8 nucleotides match TRBD1. J gave up 5 bases and V 5 bases, and 8 bases lay outside the gene matches. The germline gives CDR1 MDHEN, CDR2 SYDVKM. This CDR3 spans 15 amino acids. CDR3 sequence (DNA): TGTGCCAGCAGTGGGAGACAGGGGTCCGACAATGAGCAGTTCTTC. Translation gives CASSGRQGSDNEQFF. Full variable domain (outside the CDR3, taken from reference TRBV28 and TRBJ2-1): DVKVTQSSRYLVKRTGEKVFLECVQDMDHENMFWYRQDPGLGLRLIYFSYDVKMKEKGDIPEGYSVSREKKERFSLILESASTNQTSMYLCASSGRQGSDNEQFFGPGTRLTVL.

Regarding this clone: The conserved phenylalanine or tryptophan is not found at the CDR3 terminus, so this likely reflects a read error. No DNA is shown, since the ends of the CDR3 on it are uncertain; the CDR3 is the one TCRdb lists. This chain uses TRBV12-3 or TRBV12-4 with TRBJ1-1. The CDR3 has 10 amino acids, counting both end residues. The CDR3 protein is CASSFLTVDY.

This chain uses TRBV5-1 with TRBJ1-3; no definite D call. Germline CDR1 is SGHRS and CDR2 is YFSETQ. The CDR3 covers 15 residues. The V and J ends lost 4 bases and 0 bases respectively, with 11 bases between them. This CDR3 reads CASSVDLSSGNTIYF. DNA for the CDR3: TGCGCCAGCAGCGTAGACTTGAGCTCTGGAAACACCATATATTTT. The whole variable domain, filled in from reference TRBV5-1 and TRBJ1-3, reads KAGVTQTPRYLIKTRGQQVTLSCSPISGHRSVSWYQQTPGQGLQFLFEYFSETQRNKGNFPGRFSGRQFSNSRSEMNVSTLELGDSALYLCASSVDLSSGNTIYFGEGSWLTVV.

This clone was counted a single time. The chain employs TRBV5-4 and TRBJ1-2, with TRBD1 matching over 7 bases. J lost 2 bases, V lost 4 bases, and 5 bases had no gene match. The CDR3 extends over 14 amino acids. CDR1 SGHNT and CDR2 YYREEE come from the germline V gene (reference sequence). The CDR3: CASSGTETNYGYTF. The CDR3 nucleotides read TGTGCCAGCAGCGGGACAGAAACGAACTATGGCTACACCTTC.

This chain uses TRBV6-5 with TRBJ2-7, with 9 bases identical to TRBD1. Germline V gene sequence: CDR1 MNHEY, CDR2 SVGAGI. V lost 0 bases, J lost 3 bases, and 6 bases stayed unmatched. This CDR3 comprises 16 residues. The CDR3: CASSYSIGTGIYEQYF. The CDR3 DNA sequence: TGTGCCAGCAGTTACTCGATAGGGACAGGGATCTACGAGCAGTACTTC.

The rearrangement uses TRBV7-2 and TRBJ2-5; maybe TRBD1 (6 bases). V dropped 0 bases and J dropped 5 bases, with 7 bases sitting between them. This CDR3 comprises 13 residues. Per the germline V gene, CDR1 is SGHTA and CDR2 is FQGNSA. DNA for the CDR3: TGTGCCAGCAGCTTAGCGAGGGGGGAGACCCAGTACTTC. This sequence encodes CASSLARGETQYF.

V is TRBV5-8 and J is TRBJ2-7; 10 bases are shared with TRBD1. Looked up from germline, CDR1 is SGHTS and CDR2 is YDEGEE. Germline trimming cut 0 bases from V and 7 bases from J; bases unmatched to any gene: 4. The CDR3 sequence is 14 residues long. CDR3: CASSLGQGAREQYF. Here the CDR3 DNA reads TGTGCCAGCAGCTTGGGACAGGGGGCTCGGGAGCAGTACTTC.

Only a few counts were recorded for this clone. This chain uses TRBV19 with TRBJ1-1, with TRBD1 as a possible D gene (6 bases). The length of the CDR3 is 15 residues. Germline lookup yields CDR1 LNHDA and CDR2 SQIVND (reference sequence). V shed 0 bases and J shed 4 bases, with 12 bases lying between them. This chain's CDR3 is CASSIEGQIPTEAFF. For the CDR3, the DNA is TGTGCCAGTAGTATAGAAGGACAGATCCCCACTGAAGCTTTCTTT.

V and J are TRBV18 and TRBJ1-5; D unclear. The CDR3 runs to 14 residues. The V gene's germline CDR1 is KGHSH and CDR2 LQKENI. The V end was cut by 1 base, the J end by 6 bases, with 10 bases between. The CDR3 region is CASSPQRVGQPQHF. For the CDR3, the DNA is TGTGCCAGCTCACCACAAAGGGTAGGTCAGCCCCAGCATTTT.

The genes are TRBV21-1 and TRBJ2-7; the table assigns TRBD1, which was not confirmed against the DNA. TRBV21-1 has pseudogene status. The CDR3 sequence is 15 residues long. The CDR3 loop reads CASSKPGYGSYEQYF. The CDR3 DNA follows: TGTGCCAGCAGCAAACCAGGTTATGGCTCCTACGAGCAGTACTTC.

This clone appeared a single time. V is TRBV18 and J is TRBJ2-2; D remains ambiguous. The V gene's germline CDR1 is KGHSH and CDR2 LQKENI. This CDR3 comprises 15 residues. Trimming took 0 bases from V and 3 from J, leaving 8 bases between them. CDR3 protein: CASSPPDRYTGELFF. The CDR3 region has the DNA TGTGCCAGCTCACCACCAGACCGATACACCGGGGAGCTGTTTTTT.

Only a few counts were recorded for this clone. V gene TRBV10-3 combines with J gene TRBJ1-2; D remains unclear. CDR3 length: 14 residues. V dropped 4 bases and J dropped 4 bases, with 13 bases sitting between them. Per germline, CDR1 ENHRY and CDR2 SYGVKD. The CDR3, as DNA: TGTGCCATCAGTGGTGGGGTAATCAGCTATGGCTACACCTTC. Amino acids: CAISGGVISYGYTF.

This chain connects TRBV29-1 to TRBJ2-5, with 9 bases that match TRBD1. CDR1 is SQVTM, CDR2 ANQGSEA, per germline. V lost 7 bases and J lost 5; bases outside the gene matches: 8. This CDR3 contains 13 residues. CDR3 loop: CSAGQGNPETQYF. DNA for the CDR3: TGCAGCGCCGGACAGGGGAACCCCGAGACCCAGTACTTC.

The chain employs TRBV19 and TRBJ1-2, with D maybe TRBD1 (6 bases). The CDR3 is 13 residues long. Germline V lookup: CDR1 LNHDA, CDR2 SQIVND (reference sequence). Trimming removed 6 bases from V and 6 bases from J, with 14 bases in between. CDR3 loop: CASSYRASDGYTF. In DNA form, the CDR3 reads TGTGCCAGTAGCTACAGGGCGTCGGATGGCTACACCTTC.

The chain uses TRBV15 and TRBJ2-1, with a weak D call TRBD1 (6 bases). Germline V gene lookup returns CDR1 LNHNV and CDR2 YYDKDF (reference sequence). Trimming removed 0 bases at V and 14 bases at J, with 17 bases between. The CDR3 contains 14 residues. In DNA form, the CDR3 reads TGTGCCACCAGCAGAGATCGTCAGGGGCCCCTCGAGTTCTTC. As protein: CATSRDRQGPLEFF. The whole variable domain, remainder taken from reference TRBV15 and TRBJ2-1, is DAMVIQNPRYQVTQFGKPVTLSCSQTLNHNVMYWYQQKSSQAPKLLFHYYDKDFNNEADTPDNFQSRRPNTSFCFLDIRSPGLGDTAMYLCATSRDRQGPLEFFGPGTRLTVL.

The CDR3 region has the DNA TGTGCCAGCAGTCCCGGGCAGCCGAACACCGGGGAGCTGTTTTTT. Translating it yields CASSPGQPNTGELFF. V usage is TRBV7-7 and J usage is TRBJ2-2; D ambiguous. The CDR3 extends over 15 amino acids. Germline assignment: CDR1 SSHAT and CDR2 FNYEAQ (reference sequence). The germline V and J ends were trimmed by 6 bases and 0 bases, with 11 bases remaining between them.

The chain recombines TRBV14 with TRBJ2-2; TRBD1 agrees at 8 bases. V trimming: 2 bases; J trimming: 1 base; junction bases outside the gene matches: 6. Germline V gene data show CDR1 as SGHDN and CDR2 as FVKESK. This CDR3 is 17 amino acids long. DNA of the CDR3: TGTGCCAGCAGCCAACGGGCTGGGACAGGGAACACCGGGGAGCTGTTTTTT. Protein: CASSQRAGTGNTGELFF.